These 14 T cell receptor beta chains originate from one sample sequenced in a study of T-cell memory formation after mild COVID-19. MiXCR, applied by TCRdb to the 5' RACE reads, yields one record per CDR3 protein. The sample has over 120,000 distinct CDR3 sequences, about 6% seen once. Sequenced material: PBMCs or a T cell subset sorted from them (not recorded which). These receptors were collected from an adult woman who had mild COVID-19 (a few samples of this study predate the infection). Cell type and time point are not known.

The chain uses TRBV11-3 and TRBJ1-1, with 7 bases lining up with TRBD1. Trimming took 5 bases from V and 1 from J; bases not matched to a gene: 10. Germline CDR1 SGHNT, CDR2 YENEEA. The CDR3 spans 16 residues. Here the CDR3 DNA reads TGTGCCAGCAGCCCCCCCACCAGGACAGGGAACACTGAAGCTTTCTTT. It encodes CASSPPTRTGNTEAFF.

This clonotype was counted ten times or more. CDR3 loop: CASSTQMGPGELFF. CDR3 coding DNA: TGTGCCAGCAGCACCCAGATGGGTCCCGGGGAGCTGTTTTTT. The V gene is TRBV7-9, the J gene TRBJ2-2; no clear D. Trimming stripped 5 bases from V and 6 bases from J, with 13 bases between. The germline V gene encodes CDR1 SEHNR and CDR2 FQNEAQ (reference sequence). CDR3 length: 14 residues.

This clonotype was found a few times. The V call is TRBV20-1, the J call TRBJ2-3; the D is unclear. The ends were cut back, 0 bases at V and 2 bases at J, with 18 bases in the middle. From germline, CDR1 is DFQATT and CDR2 SNEGSKA (reference sequence). This CDR3 has 17 amino acids. The CDR3 DNA sequence: TGCAGTGCTAGAGAAGTCGATCACCGCCGTTCCACAGATACGCAGTATTTT. This sequence encodes CSAREVDHRRSTDTQYF.

The V and J genes are TRBV18 and TRBJ2-7, with 10 bases fitting TRBD1. Germline V gene sequence: CDR1 KGHSH, CDR2 LQKENI. The junction had 17 bases not matched to a gene; V was cut back by 3 bases and J by 9 bases. The CDR3 consists of 17 residues. Written as DNA, the CDR3 is TGTGCCAGCTCACCTTCGTTGATGCTGGGACAGGGGAATGGGCAGTACTTC. Amino acid sequence: CASSPSLMLGQGNGQYF.

The sample holds many counts of this clonotype. V is TRBV7-3 and J is TRBJ2-3; D may be TRBD1 (5 bases). This CDR3 spans 14 amino acids. CDR1 SGHTA and CDR2 FQGTGA come from the germline V gene. V lost 4 bases to trimming and J lost 1 base, with 9 bases between them. CDR3 nucleotides: TGTGCCAGCAGCTACGAAGGGGGCACAGATACGCAGTATTTT. It specifies CASSYEGGTDTQYF.

This clonotype was picked up a small number of times. V and J are TRBV5-5 and TRBJ1-5; TRBD1 matches at 7 bases. This CDR3 spans 14 amino acids. Per the germline V gene, CDR1 is SGHKS and CDR2 is YYEKEE (reference sequence). The J segment lost 5 bases and the V segment lost 2 bases, leaving 4 bases of the junction unmatched. The CDR3 DNA sequence: TGTGCCAGCAGCTTATTACAGGGGTATCAGCCCCAGCATTTT. Translating gives CASSLLQGYQPQHF.

This clonotype was recorded many times. J is TRBJ2-1 and V is TRBV4-2, with D possibly TRBD2 on 6 matching bases. V was trimmed by 2 bases and J by 4 bases, leaving 15 bases between them. In germline, CDR1 is LGHNA, CDR2 YNFKEQ. CDR3 length: 16 amino acids. The CDR3 spells CASSQTSGRKYNEQFF. The CDR3 nucleotides read TGTGCCAGCAGCCAAACCAGCGGGCGGAAATACAATGAGCAGTTCTTC.

Many counts were recorded for this clonotype. The rearrangement uses TRBV6-5 and TRBJ2-7; D ambiguous. The CDR3 length is 15 residues. Per the germline V gene, CDR1 is MNHEY and CDR2 is SVGAGI. V dropped 4 bases and J dropped 3 bases, with 16 bases sitting between them. CDR3 sequence (DNA): TGTGCCAGCAGTTTCACGGACGGCGCCTACTACGAGCAGTACTTC. Its translation is CASSFTDGAYYEQYF.

This clonotype was seen ten or more times. The chain couples TRBV7-2 to TRBJ2-3; no clear D gene. The germline V gene has CDR1 SGHTA and CDR2 FQGNSA. The ends were cut back, 4 bases at V and 1 base at J, with 18 bases in the middle. CDR3 length equals 17 residues. This chain's CDR3 is CASSYRGSIWGTDTQYF. CDR3 DNA: TGTGCCAGCAGCTACAGAGGATCAATTTGGGGCACAGATACGCAGTATTTT.

In this sample, this clonotype turned up many times. The chain couples TRBV11-1 to TRBJ2-1, with TRBD2 identical over 13 bases. CDR1 and CDR2 from the germline V gene are SGHAT and FQDESV (reference sequence). This CDR3 has 18 amino acids. The V gene end was trimmed by 6 bases and the J gene end by 9 bases; junction bases not matched to a gene: 17. The CDR3 reads CASSSYRLAGGLRSEQFF. CDR3 coding DNA: TGTGCCAGCAGTTCTTACCGACTAGCGGGGGGCCTTAGAAGTGAGCAGTTCTTC.

In its sample, this clonotype was seen many times. This chain links TRBV6-5 with TRBJ2-3; D call uncertain. The CDR3 loop spans 14 amino acids. Germline CDR1 and CDR2: MNHEY and SVGAGI. V gave up 4 bases and J gave up 0 bases, with 8 bases separating them. DNA for the CDR3: TGTGCCAGCAGTTCCACATCAAGCACAGATACGCAGTATTTT. Residues: CASSSTSSTDTQYF.

The rearrangement links TRBV7-3 to TRBJ2-5, with TRBD1 matching over 12 bases. The CDR3 totals 17 residues. Germline V gene lookup returns CDR1 SGHTA and CDR2 FQGTGA. Unmatched junction bases numbered 11, after V lost 5 bases and J lost 4 bases. The CDR3 loop is CASSQEGTGGFGETQYF. The CDR3 DNA reads TGTGCCAGCAGCCAAGAGGGGACAGGGGGCTTCGGAGAGACCCAGTACTTC. The whole variable domain, filled in from reference TRBV7-3 and TRBJ2-5, reads GAGVSQTPSNKVTEKGKYVELRCDPISGHTALYWYRQSLGQGPEFLIYFQGTGAADDSGLPNDRFFAVRPEGSVSTLKIQRTERGDSAVYLCASSQEGTGGFGETQYFGPGTRLLVL.

The rearrangement joins TRBV3-1 to TRBJ1-2; TRBD1 matches at 8 bases. CDR1 and CDR2 (germline): LGHDT, YNNKEL (reference sequence). V lost 2 bases and J lost 11; bases outside the gene matches: 25. CDR3 length: 19 amino acids. The CDR3 spells CASSQSPSNSGGTGVSYTF. CDR3 nucleotides: TGTGCCAGCAGCCAATCTCCGTCAAATTCGGGCGGGACAGGAGTTTCGTACACCTTC. The complete variable domain, with remaining parts taken from reference TRBV3-1 and TRBJ1-2, reads DTAVSQTPKYLVTQMGNDKSIKCEQNLGHDTMYWYKQDSKKFLKIMFSYNNKELIINETVPNRFSPKSPDKAHLNLHINSLELGDSAVYFCASSQSPSNSGGTGVSYTFGSGTRLTVV.

This clonotype was seen repeatedly, ten times or more. V gene TRBV7-6 combines with J gene TRBJ1-1; 8 bases align to TRBD1. Per germline, CDR1 SGHVS and CDR2 FNYEAQ. This CDR3 has 15 residues. The J segment lost 2 bases and the V segment lost 3 bases, leaving 5 bases of the junction unmatched. CDR3 amino acids: CASSFPGGQNTEAFF. In DNA, the CDR3 is TGTGCCAGCAGCTTCCCAGGGGGCCAAAACACTGAAGCTTTCTTT.